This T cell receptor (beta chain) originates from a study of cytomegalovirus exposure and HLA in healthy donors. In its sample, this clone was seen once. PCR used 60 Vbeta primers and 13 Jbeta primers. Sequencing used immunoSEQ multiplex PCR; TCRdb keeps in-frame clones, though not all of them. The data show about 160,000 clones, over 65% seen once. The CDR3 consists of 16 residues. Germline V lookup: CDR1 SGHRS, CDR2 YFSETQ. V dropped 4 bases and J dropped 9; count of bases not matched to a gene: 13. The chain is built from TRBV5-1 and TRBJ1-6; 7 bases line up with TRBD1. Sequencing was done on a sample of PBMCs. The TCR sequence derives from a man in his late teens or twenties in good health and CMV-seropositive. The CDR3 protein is CASSPRAGQGGSPLHF. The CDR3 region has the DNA TGCGCCAGCAGCCCTAGGGCCGGCCAGGGGGGTTCACCCCTCCACTTT.